The next 29 T cell receptor beta chains were all read from a single sample in a study of blood T cell repertoires in COVID-19. Clones were read by immunoSEQ multiplex PCR, and TCRdb kept only the in-frame ones, dropping some. Of under 250,000 clones listed, 81% were seen once; the top ten hold approximately 7.2%. The specimen sequenced was peripheral blood. Receptors originate from a woman older than 75 with acute or convalescent COVID-19.

J is TRBJ2-2 and V is TRBV7-2; TRBD1 aligns across 9 bases. J was trimmed by 5 bases and V by 5 bases; bases with no gene match: 3. Per the germline V gene, CDR1 is SGHTA and CDR2 is FQGNSA. The CDR3 length is 14 residues. The CDR3: CASSLQGATGELFF. CDR3 DNA: TGTGCCAGCAGCCTACAGGGGGCGACCGGGGAGCTGTTTTTT.

In its sample, this clone was seen once. The chain couples TRBV7-6 to TRBJ2-6; D not certain. Trimming took 0 bases from V and 2 from J, leaving 8 bases between them. From germline, CDR1 is SGHVS and CDR2 FNYEAQ. The CDR3 consists of 16 residues. CDR3 loop: CASSLAGVAGANVLTF. In nucleotides, the CDR3 is TGTGCCAGCAGCTTAGCCGGAGTTGCTGGGGCCAACGTCCTGACTTTC.

The chain has TRBV7-2 and TRBJ2-3; 10 bases align to TRBD2. Germline V gene sequence: CDR1 SGHTA, CDR2 FQGNSA. This CDR3 comprises 18 residues. The V and J ends lost 2 bases and 0 bases, in that order; junction bases with no gene match: 8. The CDR3, as DNA: TGTGCCAGCAGCTTACGCGCTAGCGGGAGTTGGAGCACAGATACGCAGTATTTT. Residues: CASSLRASGSWSTDTQYF.

V gene TRBV5-1 combines with J gene TRBJ1-5; D is unclear. Germline V gives CDR1 SGHRS, CDR2 YFSETQ. V was pared by 0 bases and J by 3 bases, with 4 bases between. The CDR3 runs 13 residues. The CDR3 is CASSLGNNQPQHF. The CDR3 nucleotides read TGCGCCAGCAGCTTGGGTAACAATCAGCCCCAGCATTTT.

This sequence joins TRBV6-5 and TRBJ1-4; D gene unclear. The CDR3 is 13 residues long. Germline V CDR1 and CDR2: MNHEY, SVGAGI. The V gene lost 10 bases and the J gene lost 2 bases, with 11 bases spanning the gap. The CDR3 protein is CATLGRTNEKLFF. CDR3 in DNA: TGTGCCACCCTAGGGAGGACTAATGAAAAACTGTTTTTT.

Only a few counts were recorded for this clone. The chain uses TRBV7-3 and TRBJ1-1, with TRBD1 matching 9 bases. CDR3 length: 15 amino acids. After removal of 4 bases from V and 5 bases from J, the junction contained 8 bases not matched to a gene. Per germline, CDR1 SGHTA and CDR2 FQGTGA. This chain's CDR3 is CASSSTGGAGTEAFF. The CDR3 bases are TGTGCCAGCAGCTCTACAGGGGGCGCCGGTACTGAAGCTTTCTTT.

This clone occurred once. The CDR3 spells CASSRGQASNTEAFF. The CDR3 DNA reads as TGTGCCAGTAGTAGGGGACAGGCCTCGAACACTGAAGCTTTCTTT. The chain has TRBV19 and TRBJ1-1; 8 bases are shared with TRBD1. V lost 4 bases and J lost 1; bases outside the gene matches: 5. The CDR3 is made up of 15 amino acids. The germline V gene has CDR1 LNHDA and CDR2 SQIVND (reference sequence).

This chain connects TRBV5-4 to TRBJ2-5; 9 bases fit TRBD2. The V gene end was trimmed by 8 bases and the J gene end by 2 bases; junction bases not matched to a gene: 10. This CDR3 contains 15 residues. CDR1 SGHNT and CDR2 YYREEE come from the germline V gene (reference sequence). CDR3 DNA sequence: TGTGCCAGAAAGGGGGTAGCGGGGGTTCAAGAGACCCAGTACTTC. Residues: CARKGVAGVQETQYF.

The V gene is TRBV19, the J gene TRBJ2-7; a weak D match, TRBD2 (5 bases). Germline V gene data show CDR1 as LNHDA and CDR2 as SQIVND (reference sequence). V lost 4 bases and J 0 bases, leaving 13 bases between the germline ends. The CDR3 has 15 residues. CDR3 sequence reads: CASSSGPDLSYEQYF. CDR3 nucleotides: TGTGCCAGTAGTAGCGGGCCGGACCTCTCCTACGAGCAGTACTTC.

The genes are TRBV27 and TRBJ1-2; TRBD1 might be the D (6 bases). Germline CDR1 is MNHEY and CDR2 is SMNVEV (reference sequence). V shed 10 bases and J shed 0 bases, with 15 bases lying between them. There are 14 residues in the CDR3. CDR3 in amino acids: CATRFDRPNYGYTF. CDR3 sequence (DNA): TGTGCCACCCGCTTCGACAGGCCTAACTATGGCTACACCTTC.

The chain links TRBV19 to TRBJ2-2, with TRBD2 matching over 8 bases. The CDR3 loop spans 15 amino acids. Germline V lookup: CDR1 LNHDA, CDR2 SQIVND (reference sequence). The junction had 1 base not matched to a gene; V was cut back by 1 base and J by 3 bases. CDR3 in amino acids: CASSIAGGYTGELFF. CDR3 coding DNA: TGTGCCAGTAGTATAGCGGGGGGGTACACCGGGGAGCTGTTTTTT.

This chain connects TRBV19 to TRBJ2-5; TRBD1 might be the D (5 bases). Per germline, CDR1 LNHDA and CDR2 SQIVND (reference sequence). This CDR3 has 14 residues. The V end lost 1 base, the J end lost 5 bases, and 11 bases lay between the germline ends. The chain's CDR3 is CASSIGGLVETQYF. In nucleotides, the CDR3 is TGTGCCAGTAGTATAGGGGGCTTGGTGGAGACCCAGTACTTC. Variable domain in full (rest from reference TRBV19 and TRBJ2-5): DGGITQSPKYLFRKEGQNVTLSCEQNLNHDAMYWYRQDPGQGLRLIYYSQIVNDFQKGDIAEGYSVSREKKESFPLTVTSAQKNPTAFYLCASSIGGLVETQYFGPGTRLLVL.

V and J are TRBV28 and TRBJ2-7; a weak D match, TRBD2 (5 bases). Germline V gene lookup returns CDR1 MDHEN and CDR2 SYDVKM. Between the trimmed V and J ends, which lost 7 bases and 6 bases, there was a span of 19 bases. CDR3 length: 14 amino acids. For the CDR3, the DNA is TGTGCCAGCATCGTCGCAGGTCGAGAGGGCGAGCAGTACTTC. Translating gives CASIVAGREGEQYF. Full variable domain (remainder filled in from reference TRBV28 and TRBJ2-7): DVKVTQSSRYLVKRTGEKVFLECVQDMDHENMFWYRQDPGLGLRLIYFSYDVKMKEKGDIPEGYSVSREKKERFSLILESASTNQTSMYLCASIVAGREGEQYFGPGTRLTVT.

This chain links TRBV25-1 with TRBJ1-2; the match to TRBD1 covers 7 bases. There are 18 residues in the CDR3. Germline CDR1 MGHDK, CDR2 SYGVNS. With 5 bases clipped from V and 6 bases from J, the junction kept 21 bases outside the gene matches. CDR3 in amino acids: CASSTFGAGQEGSDGYTF. The CDR3 nucleotides read TGTGCCAGCAGTACCTTTGGGGCCGGACAGGAGGGTTCGGATGGCTACACCTTC.

The V gene is TRBV15, the J gene TRBJ2-3; D is perhaps TRBD1 (6 bases). V lost 3 bases to trimming and J lost 2 bases, with 12 bases between them. CDR1 and CDR2 from the germline V gene are LNHNV and YYDKDF (reference sequence). This CDR3 has 15 residues. For the CDR3, the DNA is TGTGCCACCAGCAGGAACAGGGCTCTCACAGATACGCAGTATTTT. It is translated as CATSRNRALTDTQYF.

The chain uses TRBV10-3 and TRBJ2-7, with 7 bases fitting TRBD2. The CDR3 runs 12 residues. Germline CDR1 reads ENHRY; CDR2 reads SYGVKD. This CDR3 reads CAGGGENYEQYF. Written as DNA, the CDR3 is TGTGCTGGGGGAGGGGAAAACTACGAGCAGTACTTC.

The chain is built from TRBV3-1 (or the pseudogene TRBV3-2) and TRBJ2-5, with D possibly matching TRBD2 (5 bases). Germline values: CDR1 LGHDT, CDR2 YNNKEL (reference sequence). V lost 0 bases to trimming and J lost 2 bases, with 10 bases between them. The CDR3 has 15 residues. The CDR3 region has the DNA TGTGCCAGCAGCCAAGACCCCCGGGGACAAGAGACCCAGTACTTC. Translation gives CASSQDPRGQETQYF.

The V and J genes are TRBV7-6 and TRBJ2-5; the match to TRBD2 covers 12 bases. The germline V gene has CDR1 SGHVS and CDR2 FNYEAQ. The V and J ends lost 0 bases and 0 bases, in that order; junction bases with no gene match: 2. CDR3 length: 17 residues. CDR3: CASSLASSGGDQETQYF. The CDR3, as DNA: TGTGCCAGCAGCTTAGCATCTAGCGGGGGGGACCAAGAGACCCAGTACTTC.

The chain combines TRBV3-1 (or the pseudogene TRBV3-2) with TRBJ1-1; 7 bases fit TRBD1. This CDR3 comprises 14 residues. V lost 4 bases and J lost 1; bases outside the gene matches: 3. Germline assignment: CDR1 LGHDT and CDR2 YNNKEL (reference sequence). CDR3: CASSLTGANTEAFF. The CDR3 bases are TGTGCCAGCAGCCTTACAGGGGCGAACACTGAAGCTTTCTTT.

The chain joins TRBV7-2 to TRBJ2-7; D not resolved. This CDR3 region has 13 residues. Germline CDR1 is SGHTA and CDR2 is FQGNSA. The V end lost 10 bases, the J end lost 3 bases, and 16 bases lay between the germline ends. The CDR3 loop reads CATEPVTGYEQYF. CDR3 DNA: TGTGCCACCGAACCCGTTACTGGCTACGAGCAGTACTTC. The entire variable domain, with the rest obtained from reference TRBV7-2 and TRBJ2-7, is as follows: GAGVSQSPSNKVTEKGKDVELRCDPISGHTALYWYRQSLGQGLEFLIYFQGNSAPDKSGLPSDRFSAERTGGSVSTLTIQRTQQEDSAVYLCATEPVTGYEQYFGPGTRLTVT.

This chain uses TRBV2 with TRBJ1-1; perhaps TRBD1 as D (6 bases). Between the trimmed V and J ends, which lost 5 bases and 6 bases, there was a span of 28 bases. The CDR3 consists of 18 residues. The germline gives CDR1 SNHLY, CDR2 FYNNEI. As DNA, the CDR3 is TGTGCCAGCAGTCAGAACTCTCCATTACAGGGTGAGACCGCTGAAGCTTTCTTT. Amino acid sequence: CASSQNSPLQGETAEAFF. Variable domain in full (rest from reference TRBV2 and TRBJ1-1): EPEVTQTPSHQVTQMGQEVILRCVPISNHLYFYWYRQILGQKVEFLVSFYNNEISEKSEIFDDQFSVERPDGSNFTLKIRSTKLEDSAMYFCASSQNSPLQGETAEAFFGQGTRLTVV.

The genes are TRBV6-5 and TRBJ1-1; weak D call: TRBD1 (6 bases). The CDR3 consists of 13 residues. Germline V gene lookup returns CDR1 MNHEY and CDR2 SVGAGI. V dropped 8 bases and J dropped 0 bases, with 10 bases sitting between them. DNA of the CDR3: TGTGCCAGCGGCCGGACAGTGAACACTGAAGCTTTCTTT. This codes for CASGRTVNTEAFF.

The rearrangement links TRBV2 to TRBJ1-3, with TRBD1 matching 7 bases. The CDR3 sequence is 14 residues long. V shed 0 bases, J shed 15 bases, and the junction held 11 bases outside the gene matches. CDR1 is SNHLY, CDR2 FYNNEI, per germline. The CDR3 DNA is TGTGCCAGCAGTGAAGCGCTTCAGGGGGAGAAAGGATATTTT. Protein sequence: CASSEALQGEKGYF.

The rearrangement uses TRBV2 and TRBJ2-7; D possibly corresponds to TRBD2 (6 bases). V shed 2 bases and J shed 3 bases, with 8 bases lying between them. The V gene's germline CDR1 is SNHLY and CDR2 FYNNEI. The length of the CDR3 is 13 residues. This CDR3 is CASSESGFYEQYF. DNA for the CDR3: TGTGCCAGCAGTGAAAGCGGGTTCTACGAGCAGTACTTC.

The V call is TRBV19, the J call TRBJ2-1, with 10 bases aligning to TRBD2. Trimming at V came to 4 bases and at J to 9 bases, leaving 9 bases not matched to a gene. The CDR3 length is 15 residues. Per the germline V gene, CDR1 is LNHDA and CDR2 is SQIVND (reference sequence). CDR3 DNA: TGTGCCAGTAGTACTCTAGCGGGGGCGCAGGGTGAGCAGTTCTTC. It yields the protein CASSTLAGAQGEQFF.

This chain uses TRBV6-5 with TRBJ2-7; weak D call: TRBD1 (6 bases). Per germline, CDR1 MNHEY and CDR2 SVGAGI. Trimming removed 4 bases at V and 0 bases at J, with 10 bases between. The CDR3 totals 14 residues. The DNA of the CDR3 is TGTGCCAGCAGTTTTCGGACAGCCTCCTACGAGCAGTACTTC. Protein product: CASSFRTASYEQYF.

The rearrangement uses TRBV2 and TRBJ2-7, with a possible D match to TRBD1 (5 bases). The CDR3 has 16 residues. CDR1 is SNHLY and CDR2 is FYNNEI in the germline V gene. Trimming pared 8 bases from V and 3 bases from J, leaving 23 bases between. The CDR3 bases are TGTGCCAGCGGCAAAGGAACAGGTGTGATGATCTACGAGCAGTACTTC. Protein: CASGKGTGVMIYEQYF.

The V call is TRBV11-2, the J call TRBJ2-5, with TRBD1 matching over 8 bases. V was pared by 1 base and J by 5 bases, with 6 bases of the junction left unmatched. The length of the CDR3 is 15 residues. Looked up from germline, CDR1 is SGHAT and CDR2 is FQNNGV. As DNA, the CDR3 is TGTGCCAGCAGCTTAGGGACAGGGAGAGGGGAGACCCAGTACTTC. Amino acids: CASSLGTGRGETQYF.

CDR3 DNA sequence: TGTGCCAGTAGTATAACTAGCGGGAGAAGCTATGAGCAGTTCTTC. Its translation is CASSITSGRSYEQFF. The genes are TRBV19 and TRBJ2-1; 11 nucleotides match TRBD2. The germline CDR1 and CDR2 sequences are LNHDA and SQIVND (reference sequence). The CDR3 loop spans 15 amino acids. With V trimmed by 2 bases and J by 8 bases, 5 bases remained unmatched.